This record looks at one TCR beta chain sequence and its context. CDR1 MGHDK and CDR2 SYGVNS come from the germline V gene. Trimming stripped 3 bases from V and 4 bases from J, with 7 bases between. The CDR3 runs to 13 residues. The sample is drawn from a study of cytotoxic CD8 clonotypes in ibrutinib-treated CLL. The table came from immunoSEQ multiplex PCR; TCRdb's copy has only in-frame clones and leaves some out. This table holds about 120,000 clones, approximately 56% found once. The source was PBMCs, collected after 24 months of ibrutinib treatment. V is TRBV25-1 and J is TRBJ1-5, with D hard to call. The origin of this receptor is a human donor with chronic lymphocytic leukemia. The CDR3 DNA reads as TGTGCCAGCAGTGATGCCGGGAATCAGCCCCAGCATTTT. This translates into CASSDAGNQPQHF. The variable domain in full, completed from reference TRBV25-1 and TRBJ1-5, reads EADIYQTPRYLVIGTGKKITLECSQTMGHDKMYWYQQDPGMELHLIHYSYGVNSTEKGDLSSESTVSRIRTEHFPLTLESARPSHTSQYLCASSDAGNQPQHFGDGTRLSIL.